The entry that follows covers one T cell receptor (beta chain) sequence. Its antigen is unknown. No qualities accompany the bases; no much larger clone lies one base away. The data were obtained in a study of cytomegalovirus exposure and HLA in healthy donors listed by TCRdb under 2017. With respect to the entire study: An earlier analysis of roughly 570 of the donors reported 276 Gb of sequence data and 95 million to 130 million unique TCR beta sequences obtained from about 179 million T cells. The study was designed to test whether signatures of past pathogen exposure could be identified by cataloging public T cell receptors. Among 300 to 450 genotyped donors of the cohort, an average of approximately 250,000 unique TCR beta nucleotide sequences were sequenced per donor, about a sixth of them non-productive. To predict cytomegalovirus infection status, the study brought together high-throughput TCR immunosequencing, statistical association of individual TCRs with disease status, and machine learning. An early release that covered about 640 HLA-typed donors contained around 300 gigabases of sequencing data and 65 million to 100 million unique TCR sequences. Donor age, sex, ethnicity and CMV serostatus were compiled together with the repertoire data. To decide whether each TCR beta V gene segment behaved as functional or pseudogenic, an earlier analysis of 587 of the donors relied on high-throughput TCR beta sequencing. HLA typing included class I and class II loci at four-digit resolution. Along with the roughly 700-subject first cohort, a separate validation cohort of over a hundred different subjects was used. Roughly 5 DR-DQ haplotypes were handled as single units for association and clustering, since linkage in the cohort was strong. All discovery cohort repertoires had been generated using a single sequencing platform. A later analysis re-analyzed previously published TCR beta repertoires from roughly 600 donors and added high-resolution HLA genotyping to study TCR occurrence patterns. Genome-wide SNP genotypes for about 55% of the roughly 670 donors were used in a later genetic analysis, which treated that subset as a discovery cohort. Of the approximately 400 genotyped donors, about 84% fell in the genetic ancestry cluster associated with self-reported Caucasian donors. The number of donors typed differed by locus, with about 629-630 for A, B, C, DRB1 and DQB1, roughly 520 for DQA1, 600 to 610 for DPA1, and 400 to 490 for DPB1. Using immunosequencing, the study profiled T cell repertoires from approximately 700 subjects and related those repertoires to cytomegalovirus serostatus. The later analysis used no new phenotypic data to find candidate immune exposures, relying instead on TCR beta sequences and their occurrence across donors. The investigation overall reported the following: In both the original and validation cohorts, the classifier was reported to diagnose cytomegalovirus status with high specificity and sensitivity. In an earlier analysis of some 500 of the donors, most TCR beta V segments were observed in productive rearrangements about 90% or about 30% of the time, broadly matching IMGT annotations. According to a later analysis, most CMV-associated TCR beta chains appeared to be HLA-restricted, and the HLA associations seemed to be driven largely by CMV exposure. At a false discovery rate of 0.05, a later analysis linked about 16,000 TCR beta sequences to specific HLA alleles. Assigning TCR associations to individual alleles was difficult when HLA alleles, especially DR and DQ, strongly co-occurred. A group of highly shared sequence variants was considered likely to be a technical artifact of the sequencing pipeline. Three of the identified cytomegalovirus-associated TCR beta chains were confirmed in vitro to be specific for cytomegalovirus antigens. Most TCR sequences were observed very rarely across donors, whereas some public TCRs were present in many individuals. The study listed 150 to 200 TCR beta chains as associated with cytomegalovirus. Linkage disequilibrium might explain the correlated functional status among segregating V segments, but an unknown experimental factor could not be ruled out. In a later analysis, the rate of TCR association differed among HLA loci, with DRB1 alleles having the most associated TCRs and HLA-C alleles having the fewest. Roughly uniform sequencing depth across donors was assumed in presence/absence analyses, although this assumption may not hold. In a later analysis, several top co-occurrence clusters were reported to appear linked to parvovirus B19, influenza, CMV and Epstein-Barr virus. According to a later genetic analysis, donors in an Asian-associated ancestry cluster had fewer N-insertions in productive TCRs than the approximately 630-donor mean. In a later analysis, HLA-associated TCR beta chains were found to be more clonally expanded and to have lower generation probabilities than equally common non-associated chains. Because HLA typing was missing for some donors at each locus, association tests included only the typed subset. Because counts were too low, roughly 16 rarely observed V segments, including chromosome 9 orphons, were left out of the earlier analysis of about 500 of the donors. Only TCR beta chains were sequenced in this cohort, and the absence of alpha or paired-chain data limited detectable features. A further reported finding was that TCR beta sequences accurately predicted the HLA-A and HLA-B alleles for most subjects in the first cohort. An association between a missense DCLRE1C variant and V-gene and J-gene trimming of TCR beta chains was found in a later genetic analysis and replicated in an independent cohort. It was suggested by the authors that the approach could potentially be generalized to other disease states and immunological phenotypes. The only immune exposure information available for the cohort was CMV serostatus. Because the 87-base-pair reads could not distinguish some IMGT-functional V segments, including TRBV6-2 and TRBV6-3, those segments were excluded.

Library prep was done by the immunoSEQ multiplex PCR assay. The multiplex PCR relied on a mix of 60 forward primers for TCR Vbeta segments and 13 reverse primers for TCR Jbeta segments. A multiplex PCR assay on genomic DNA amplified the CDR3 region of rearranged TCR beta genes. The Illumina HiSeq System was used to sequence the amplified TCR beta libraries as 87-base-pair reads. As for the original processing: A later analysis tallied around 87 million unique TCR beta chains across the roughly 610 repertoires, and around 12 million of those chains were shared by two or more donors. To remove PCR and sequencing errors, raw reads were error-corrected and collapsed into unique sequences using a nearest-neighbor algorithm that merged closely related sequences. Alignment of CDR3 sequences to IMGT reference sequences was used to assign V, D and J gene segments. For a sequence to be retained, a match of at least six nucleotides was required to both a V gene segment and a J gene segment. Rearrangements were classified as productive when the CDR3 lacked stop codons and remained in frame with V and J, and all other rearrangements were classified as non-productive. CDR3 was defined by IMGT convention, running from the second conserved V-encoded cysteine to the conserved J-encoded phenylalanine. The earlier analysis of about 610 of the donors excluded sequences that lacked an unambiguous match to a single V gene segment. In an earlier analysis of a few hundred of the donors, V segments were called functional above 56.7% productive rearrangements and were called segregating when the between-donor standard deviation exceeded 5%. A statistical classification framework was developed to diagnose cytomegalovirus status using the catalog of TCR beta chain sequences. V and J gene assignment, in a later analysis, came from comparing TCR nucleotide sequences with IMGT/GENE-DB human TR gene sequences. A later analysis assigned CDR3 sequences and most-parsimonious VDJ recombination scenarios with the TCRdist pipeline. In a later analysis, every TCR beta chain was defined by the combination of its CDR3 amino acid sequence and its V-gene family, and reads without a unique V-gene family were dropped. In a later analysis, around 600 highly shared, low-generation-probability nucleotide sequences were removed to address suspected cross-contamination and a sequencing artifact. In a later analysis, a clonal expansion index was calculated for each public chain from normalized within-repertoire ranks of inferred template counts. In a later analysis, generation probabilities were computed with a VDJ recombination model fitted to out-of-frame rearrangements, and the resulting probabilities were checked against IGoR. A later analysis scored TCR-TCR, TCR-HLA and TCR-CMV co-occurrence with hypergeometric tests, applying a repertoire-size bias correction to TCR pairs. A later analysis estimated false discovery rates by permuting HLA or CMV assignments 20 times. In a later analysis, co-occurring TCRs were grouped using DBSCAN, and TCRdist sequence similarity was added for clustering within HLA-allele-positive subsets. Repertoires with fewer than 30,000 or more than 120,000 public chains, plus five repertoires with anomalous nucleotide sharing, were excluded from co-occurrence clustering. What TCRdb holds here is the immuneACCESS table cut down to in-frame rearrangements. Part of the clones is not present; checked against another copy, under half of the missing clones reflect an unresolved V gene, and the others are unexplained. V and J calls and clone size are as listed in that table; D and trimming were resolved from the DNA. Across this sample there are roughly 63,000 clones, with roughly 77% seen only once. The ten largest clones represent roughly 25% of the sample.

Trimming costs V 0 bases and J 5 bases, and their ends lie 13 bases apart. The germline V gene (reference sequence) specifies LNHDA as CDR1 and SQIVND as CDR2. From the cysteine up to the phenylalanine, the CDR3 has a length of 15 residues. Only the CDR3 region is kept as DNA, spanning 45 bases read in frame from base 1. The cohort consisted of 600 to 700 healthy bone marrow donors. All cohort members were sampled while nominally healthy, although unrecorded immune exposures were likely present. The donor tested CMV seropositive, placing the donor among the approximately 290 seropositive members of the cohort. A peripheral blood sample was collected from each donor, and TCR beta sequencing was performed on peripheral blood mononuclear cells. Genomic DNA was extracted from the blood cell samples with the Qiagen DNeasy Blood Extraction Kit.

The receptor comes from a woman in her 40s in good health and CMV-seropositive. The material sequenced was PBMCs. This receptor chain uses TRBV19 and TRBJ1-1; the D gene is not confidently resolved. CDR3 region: CASSIDRFGETEAFF. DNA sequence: TGTGCCAGTAGTATAGATCGGTTTGGGGAGACTGAAGCTTTCTTT.